The 8 T cell receptor beta chains given below trace back to one sample, sequenced in a study of response to subunit inactivated influenza vaccine. TCRdb independently ran MiXCR on the RT-PCR reads; one entry per CDR3 protein. Counted here are a few hundred thousand distinct CDR3 sequences, approximately 11% occurring once; the ten biggest clones make up around 12%. This material consisted of PBMCs from blood, taken about 40 days after vaccination. Source of these receptors: a man between 45 and 60 years old who received an inactivated influenza vaccine.

This clonotype was counted many times. CDR3 sequence: CATSDSTTSGPPNEQFF. CDR3 nucleotide sequence: TGTGCCACCAGTGACTCGACGACTAGTGGGCCCCCTAATGAGCAGTTCTTC. V and J are TRBV24-1 and TRBJ2-1, with D possibly TRBD2 on 6 matching bases. This CDR3 has 17 residues. Trimming cost V 4 bases and J 7 bases, with 22 bases left between them. Germline V gives CDR1 KGHDR, CDR2 SFDVKD.

The CDR3 loop reads CASSQDRQTQYF. The CDR3 coding sequence is TGTGCCAGCAGCCAAGATCGTCAGACCCAGTACTTC. The chain recombines TRBV3-1 with TRBJ2-5; no clear D gene. CDR1 and CDR2 (germline): LGHDT, YNNKEL (reference sequence). CDR3 length: 12 residues. The V end lost 0 bases, the J end lost 6 bases, and 5 bases lay between the germline ends.

V usage is TRBV6-2 or TRBV6-3 and J usage is TRBJ1-5; D unclear. This CDR3 has 15 residues. The germline CDR1 and CDR2 sequences are MNHEY and SVGEGT. V was trimmed by 0 bases and J by 3 bases, leaving 9 bases between them. The chain's CDR3 is CASSYSSRNNQPQHF. The CDR3, as DNA: TGTGCCAGCAGTTACTCGTCTCGGAACAATCAGCCCCAGCATTTT.

This chain connects TRBV11-2 to TRBJ2-7, with 8 bases matching TRBD2. This CDR3 contains 14 residues. The V and J ends lost 7 bases and 0 bases, in that order; junction bases with no gene match: 5. From germline, CDR1 is SGHAT and CDR2 FQNNGV. DNA of the CDR3: TGTGCCAGCACCCGGGGGGGGGCCTCCTACGAGCAGTACTTC. Translation: CASTRGGASYEQYF. Complete variable domain (other parts from reference TRBV11-2 and TRBJ2-7): EAGVAQSPRYKIIEKRQSVAFWCNPISGHATLYWYQQILGQGPKLLIQFQNNGVVDDSQLPKDRFSAERLKGVDSTLKIQPAKLEDSAVYLCASTRGGASYEQYFGPGTRLTVT.

This clonotype was detected only a few times. This chain uses TRBV14 with TRBJ1-1; 7 bases fit TRBD1. The V segment lost 4 bases and the J segment 3 bases; nucleotides outside the gene matches: 5. CDR1 and CDR2 from the germline V gene are SGHDN and FVKESK. The CDR3 contains 14 residues. CDR3 region: CASSLGGAYTEAFF. The CDR3 bases are TGTGCCAGCAGCCTAGGGGGCGCGTACACTGAAGCTTTCTTT.

This clonotype was seen only a few times. The CDR3: CASSLGHRNYGYTF. CDR3 bases: TGTGCCAGCAGCCTGGGACATCGTAACTATGGCTACACCTTC. The V call is TRBV7-2, the J call TRBJ1-2; tentative D call: TRBD1 (6 bases). The CDR3 contains 14 residues. Germline assignment: CDR1 SGHTA and CDR2 FQGNSA. Trimming cost V 5 bases and J 1 base, with 11 bases left between them.

This clonotype was counted only a few times. The V and J genes are TRBV5-1 and TRBJ1-1; D may be TRBD1 (6 bases). Germline V gene data show CDR1 as SGHRS and CDR2 as YFSETQ. The CDR3 contains 14 residues. V was shortened by 4 bases and J by 0 bases, with 10 bases between the two germline ends. For the CDR3, the DNA is TGCGCCAGCAGCGGCGGACAGTTGAACACTGAAGCTTTCTTT. Protein product: CASSGGQLNTEAFF.

The rearrangement joins TRBV12-3 or TRBV12-4 to TRBJ2-7; D perhaps matches TRBD2 (5 bases). CDR3 length: 13 amino acids. V lost 4 bases and J 4 bases, leaving 11 bases between the germline ends. Here the CDR3 DNA reads TGTGCCAGCAGTTCTAGCACAGATTACGAGCAGTACTTC. Its translation is CASSSSTDYEQYF.